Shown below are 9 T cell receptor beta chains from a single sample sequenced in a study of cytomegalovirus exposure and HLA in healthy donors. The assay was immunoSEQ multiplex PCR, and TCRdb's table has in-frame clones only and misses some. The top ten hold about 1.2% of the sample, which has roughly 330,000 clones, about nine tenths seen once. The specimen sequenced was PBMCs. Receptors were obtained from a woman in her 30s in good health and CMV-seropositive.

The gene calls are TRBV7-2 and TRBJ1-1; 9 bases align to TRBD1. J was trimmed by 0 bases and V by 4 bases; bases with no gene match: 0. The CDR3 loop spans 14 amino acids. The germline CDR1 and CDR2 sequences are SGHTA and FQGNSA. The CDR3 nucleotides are TGTGCCAGCAGCTGGACAGGGGTGAACACTGAAGCTTTCTTT. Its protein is CASSWTGVNTEAFF.

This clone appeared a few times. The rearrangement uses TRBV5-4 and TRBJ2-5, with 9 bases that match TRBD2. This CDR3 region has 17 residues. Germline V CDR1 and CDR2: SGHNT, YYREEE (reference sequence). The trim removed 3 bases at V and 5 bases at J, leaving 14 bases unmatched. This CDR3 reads CASSSRLGGGASETQYF. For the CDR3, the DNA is TGTGCCAGCAGCTCCAGGCTCGGCGGGGGGGCGTCGGAGACCCAGTACTTC.

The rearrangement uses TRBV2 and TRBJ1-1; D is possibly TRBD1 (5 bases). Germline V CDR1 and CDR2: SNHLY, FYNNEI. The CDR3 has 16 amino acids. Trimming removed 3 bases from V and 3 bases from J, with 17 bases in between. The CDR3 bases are TGTGCCAGCAGTGACGAGAGGGACCGGGGGTACACTGAAGCTTTCTTT. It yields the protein CASSDERDRGYTEAFF.

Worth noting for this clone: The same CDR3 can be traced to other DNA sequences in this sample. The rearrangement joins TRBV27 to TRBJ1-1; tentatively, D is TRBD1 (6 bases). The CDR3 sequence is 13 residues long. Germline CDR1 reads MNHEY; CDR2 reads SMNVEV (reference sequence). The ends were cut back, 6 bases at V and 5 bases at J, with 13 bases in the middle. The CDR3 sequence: CASSLTGGTEAFF. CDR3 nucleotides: TGTGCCAGCAGCCTGACAGGCGGGACTGAAGCTTTCTTT.

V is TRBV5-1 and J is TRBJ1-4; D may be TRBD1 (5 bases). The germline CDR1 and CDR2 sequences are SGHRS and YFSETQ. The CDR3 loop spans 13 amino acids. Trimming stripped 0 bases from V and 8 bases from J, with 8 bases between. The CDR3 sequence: CASSLGNREKLFF. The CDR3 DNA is TGCGCCAGCAGCTTGGGTAACAGGGAAAAACTGTTTTTT.

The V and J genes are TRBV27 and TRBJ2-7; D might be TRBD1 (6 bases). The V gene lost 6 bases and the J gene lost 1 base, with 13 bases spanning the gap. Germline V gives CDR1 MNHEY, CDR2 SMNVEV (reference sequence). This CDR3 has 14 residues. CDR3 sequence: CASSLFDRSYEQYF. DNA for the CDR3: TGTGCCAGCAGCCTTTTCGACAGGTCCTACGAGCAGTACTTC.

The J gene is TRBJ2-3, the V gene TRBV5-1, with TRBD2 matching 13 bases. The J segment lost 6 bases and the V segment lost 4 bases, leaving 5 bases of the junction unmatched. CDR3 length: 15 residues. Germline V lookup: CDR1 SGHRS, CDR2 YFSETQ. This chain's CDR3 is CASSVGLAGVDTQYF. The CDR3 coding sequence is TGCGCCAGCAGCGTCGGACTAGCGGGAGTTGATACGCAGTATTTT.

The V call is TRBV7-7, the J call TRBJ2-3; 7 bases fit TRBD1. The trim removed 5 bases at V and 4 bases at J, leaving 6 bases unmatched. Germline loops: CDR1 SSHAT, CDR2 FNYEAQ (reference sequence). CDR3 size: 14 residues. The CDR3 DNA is TGTGCCAGCAGCCGACAGGGCTGGTCAGATACGCAGTATTTT. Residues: CASSRQGWSDTQYF.

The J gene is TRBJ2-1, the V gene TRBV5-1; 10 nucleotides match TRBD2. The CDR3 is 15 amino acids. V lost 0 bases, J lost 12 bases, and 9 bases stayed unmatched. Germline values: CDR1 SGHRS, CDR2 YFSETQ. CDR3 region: CASSLALTSGDSQFF. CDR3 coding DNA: TGCGCCAGCAGCTTGGCCTTAACTAGCGGGGACTCGCAGTTCTTC.